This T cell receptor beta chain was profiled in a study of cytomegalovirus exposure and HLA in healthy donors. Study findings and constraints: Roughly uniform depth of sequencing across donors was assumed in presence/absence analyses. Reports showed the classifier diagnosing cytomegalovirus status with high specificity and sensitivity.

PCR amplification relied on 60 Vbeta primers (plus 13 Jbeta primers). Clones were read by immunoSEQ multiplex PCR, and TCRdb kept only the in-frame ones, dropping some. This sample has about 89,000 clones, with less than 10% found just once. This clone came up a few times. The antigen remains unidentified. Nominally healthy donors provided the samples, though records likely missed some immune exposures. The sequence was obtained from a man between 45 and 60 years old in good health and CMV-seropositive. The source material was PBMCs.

CDR3 region: CSVVRTGGTSYEQYF. The CDR3, as DNA: TGCAGCGTTGTTCGGACAGGGGGCACCTCCTACGAGCAGTACTTC. V and J are TRBV29-1 and TRBJ2-7; 11 positions agree with TRBD1. CDR1 SQVTM and CDR2 ANQGSEA come from the germline V gene. The CDR3 covers 15 residues. The J segment lost 0 bases and the V segment lost 4 bases, leaving 5 bases of the junction unmatched.